This T cell receptor beta chain appears in the sequencing data of a study of monozygotic twins with inflammatory bowel disease. Turning to this clonotype: The antigen is undetermined.

UMIs incorporating a 6-nucleotide sample barcode were appended by means of template switching. TCRdb reworked the 5' RACE reads into one entry per CDR3 protein, no DNA. This repertoire includes more than 300,000 distinct CDR3 sequences. Germline V gene sequence: CDR1 SGDLS, CDR2 YYNGEE. The CDR3 is 15 residues long. The study, taken as a whole, reports: Patient-to-patient differences in immunosuppressive treatment may have added variability to the repertoires. The data gave no support to a single strong IBD-associated signal or clonotype. Similarity of repertoires did not differ between concordant and discordant twins, possibly from limited power.

The source is a human donor with ulcerative colitis or Crohn's disease, or a healthy co-twin of an affected twin (not recorded which). V and J are TRBV9 and TRBJ2-7; TCRdb's assignment of TRBD2 cannot be checked, as there is no DNA. What was sequenced was blood. CDR3 in amino acids: CASSASTSGPYGQYF.